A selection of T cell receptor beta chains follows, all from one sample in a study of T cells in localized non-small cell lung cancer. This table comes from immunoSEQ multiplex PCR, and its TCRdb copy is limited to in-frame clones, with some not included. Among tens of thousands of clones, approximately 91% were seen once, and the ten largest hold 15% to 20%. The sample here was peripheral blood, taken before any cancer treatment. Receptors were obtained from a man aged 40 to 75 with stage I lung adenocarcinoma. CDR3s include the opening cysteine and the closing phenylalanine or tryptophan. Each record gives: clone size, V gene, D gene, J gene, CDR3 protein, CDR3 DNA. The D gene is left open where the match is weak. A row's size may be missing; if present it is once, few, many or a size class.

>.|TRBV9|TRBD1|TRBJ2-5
CASSVAGGVGETQYF
TGTGCCAGCAGCGTAGCAGGGGGCGTTGGGGAGACCCAGTACTTC
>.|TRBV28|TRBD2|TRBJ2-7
CASGGGYEQYF
TGTGCCAGCGGGGGGGGGTACGAGCAGTACTTC
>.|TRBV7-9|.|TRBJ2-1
CASSLARDSASYNEQFF
TGTGCCAGCAGCTTAGCGCGGGACTCTGCTTCCTACAATGAGCAGTTCTTC
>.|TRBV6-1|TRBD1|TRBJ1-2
CASSGGQVINYGYTF
TGTGCCAGCAGTGGTGGACAGGTCATTAACTATGGCTACACCTTC
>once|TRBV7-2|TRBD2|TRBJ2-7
CASRTGLAGAYEQYF
TGTGCCAGCAGGACCGGACTAGCGGGGGCCTACGAGCAGTACTTC
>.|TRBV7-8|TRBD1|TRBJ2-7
CASSSRTRQGTSYEQYF
TGTGCCAGCAGCTCCCGAACCCGACAGGGGACCTCCTACGAGCAGTACTTC
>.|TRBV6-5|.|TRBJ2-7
CASSPGLSEQYF
TGTGCCAGCAGCCCGGGACTTTCTGAGCAGTACTTC
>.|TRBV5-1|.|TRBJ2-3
CASSLGSTGRLTQYF
TGCGCCAGCAGCTTGGGTTCGACAGGGAGGTTAACGCAGTATTTT
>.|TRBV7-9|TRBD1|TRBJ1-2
CASSKPGQGNYGYTF
TGTGCCAGCAGCAAACCGGGACAGGGGAACTATGGCTACACCTTC
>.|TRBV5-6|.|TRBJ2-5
CASKTGGDYFQETQYF
TGTGCCAGCAAAACAGGGGGGGACTATTTCCAAGAGACCCAGTACTTC
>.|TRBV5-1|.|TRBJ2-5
CASSAGHPKYQETQYF
TGCGCCAGCAGCGCAGGACACCCGAAGTACCAAGAGACCCAGTACTTC
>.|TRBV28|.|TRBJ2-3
CASSLGGVRPDTQYF
TGTGCCAGCAGTTTGGGGGGAGTTCGTCCAGATACGCAGTATTTT
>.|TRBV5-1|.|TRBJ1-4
CASSLGTRGEKLFF
TGCGCCAGCAGCTTGGGGACAAGGGGTGAAAAACTGTTTTTT
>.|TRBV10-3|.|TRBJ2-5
CAIGGVVQETQYF
TGTGCCATCGGCGGGGTAGTCCAAGAGACCCAGTACTTC
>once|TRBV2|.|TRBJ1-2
CASSEDPRDTPGYTF
TGTGCCAGCAGTGAAGACCCCCGGGACACCCCTGGATACACCTTC
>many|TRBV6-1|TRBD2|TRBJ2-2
CASSETSGSTGELFF
TGTGCCAGCAGTGAGACTAGCGGGAGCACCGGGGAGCTGTTTTTT
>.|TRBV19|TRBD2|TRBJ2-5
CASSTLLAQETQYF
TGTGCCAGTAGTACCCTACTAGCGCAAGAGACCCAGTACTTC
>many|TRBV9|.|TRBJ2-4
CASSSGKAKNIQYF
TGTGCCAGCAGTAGCGGTAAAGCCAAAAACATTCAGTACTTC
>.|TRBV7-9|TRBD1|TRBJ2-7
CASSLGAGGGDEQYF
TGTGCCAGCAGCTTAGGGGCAGGGGGCGGCGACGAGCAGTACTTC
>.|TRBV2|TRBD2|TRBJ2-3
CASSARLAGGPVASDTQYF
TGTGCCAGCAGTGCCAGACTAGCGGGAGGGCCAGTAGCCTCAGATACGCAGTATTTT
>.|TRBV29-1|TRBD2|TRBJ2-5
CSVDRPGGIVETQYF
TGCAGCGTTGATCGGCCCGGGGGGATAGTGGAGACCCAGTACTTC
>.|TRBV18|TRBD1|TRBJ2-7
CASSPWTGVGYEQYF
TGTGCCAGCTCACCATGGACAGGGGTTGGGTACGAGCAGTACTTC
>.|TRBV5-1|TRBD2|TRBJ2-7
CASSIGLAGGQAEQYF
TGCGCCAGCAGCATAGGACTAGCGGGAGGGCAGGCCGAGCAGTACTTC
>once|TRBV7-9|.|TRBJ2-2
CASSPKGELFF
TGTGCCAGCAGCCCCAAGGGGGAGCTGTTTTTT
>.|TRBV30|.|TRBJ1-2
CAWNPTSGGRGYGYTF
TGTGCCTGGAATCCTACGTCTGGGGGACGAGGCTATGGCTACACCTTC
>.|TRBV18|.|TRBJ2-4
CASSPPDFQAKNIQYF
TGTGCCAGCTCACCACCGGATTTCCAGGCCAAAAACATTCAGTACTTC
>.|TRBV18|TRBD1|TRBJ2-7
CASSPGDSYEQYF
TGTGCCAGCTCACCAGGGGACAGCTACGAGCAGTACTTC
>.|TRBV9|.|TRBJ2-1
CASSVGAVNEQFF
TGTGCCAGCAGCGTAGGGGCCGTCAATGAGCAGTTCTTC
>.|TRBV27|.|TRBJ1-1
CASSLKPSIEAFF
TGTGCCAGCAGTTTAAAGCCCAGCATAGAAGCTTTCTTT
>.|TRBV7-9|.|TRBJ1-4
CASSGGGANEKLFF
TGTGCCAGCAGCGGGGGAGGGGCTAATGAAAAACTGTTTTTT
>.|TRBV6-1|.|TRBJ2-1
CASSEGGGEQFF
TGTGCCAGCAGTGAAGGTGGAGGGGAGCAGTTCTTC
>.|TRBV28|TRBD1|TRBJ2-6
CASSLGQGVNGANVLTF
TGTGCCAGCAGTTTAGGGCAGGGGGTGAATGGGGCCAACGTCCTGACTTTC
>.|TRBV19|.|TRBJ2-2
CASTRGAGELFF
TGTGCCAGTACCCGCGGGGCCGGGGAGCTGTTTTTT
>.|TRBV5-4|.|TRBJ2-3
CASSSPRAESTDTQYF
TGTGCCAGCAGCTCCCCAAGGGCAGAAAGCACAGATACGCAGTATTTT
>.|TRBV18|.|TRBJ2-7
CASSEFGSNYEQYF
TGTGCCAGCTCAGAGTTTGGCAGTAACTACGAGCAGTACTTC
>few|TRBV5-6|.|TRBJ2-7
CASSLGLVAYEQYF
TGTGCCAGCAGCTTGGGCTTGGTGGCTTACGAGCAGTACTTC
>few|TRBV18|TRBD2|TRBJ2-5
CASSASVAGAGETQYF
TGTGCCAGCTCAGCCTCCGTAGCGGGAGCAGGGGAGACCCAGTACTTC
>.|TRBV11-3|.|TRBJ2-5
CASSLGTGRLQETQYF
TGTGCCAGCAGCTTAGGAACGGGAAGACTACAAGAGACCCAGTACTTC
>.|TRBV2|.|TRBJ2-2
CASKVGRDTGELFF
TGTGCCAGCAAGGTCGGCAGGGACACCGGGGAGCTGTTTTTT
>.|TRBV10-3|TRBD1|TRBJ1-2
CAISEYHGTGNFLGYTF
TGTGCCATCAGTGAATATCACGGGACAGGGAATTTTCTTGGCTACACCTTC
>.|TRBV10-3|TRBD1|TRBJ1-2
CAISGQGVDGYTF
TGTGCCATCAGTGGACAGGGGGTAGATGGCTACACCTTC
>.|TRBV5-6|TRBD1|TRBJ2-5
CASSRTRDRARPQETQYF
TGTGCCAGCAGCCGAACCCGGGACAGGGCCCGCCCTCAAGAGACCCAGTACTTC
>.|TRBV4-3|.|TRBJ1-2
CASSQGSTGYGYTF
TGCGCCAGCAGCCAAGGGAGTACCGGCTATGGCTACACCTTC
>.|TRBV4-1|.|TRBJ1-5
CASSPQMGNQPQHF
TGCGCCAGCAGCCCCCAAATGGGAAATCAGCCCCAGCATTTT
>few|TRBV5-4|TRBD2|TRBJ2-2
CASSQDAGGPGELFF
TGTGCCAGCAGCCAAGATGCGGGAGGGCCCGGGGAGCTGTTTTTT
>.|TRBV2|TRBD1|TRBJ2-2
CASSFFDRGALHTGELFF
TGTGCCAGCAGTTTTTTCGACAGGGGGGCCCTCCACACCGGGGAGCTGTTTTTT
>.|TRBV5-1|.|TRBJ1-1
CASRFASGTEAFF
TGCGCCAGCAGATTTGCGAGCGGCACTGAAGCTTTCTTT
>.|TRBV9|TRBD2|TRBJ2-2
CASSVTSGRGSAGELFF
TGTGCCAGCAGCGTAACTAGCGGTAGGGGGTCCGCCGGGGAGCTGTTTTTT
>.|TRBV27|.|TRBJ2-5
CATGPAWETQYF
TGTGCCACTGGTCCAGCCTGGGAGACCCAGTACTTC
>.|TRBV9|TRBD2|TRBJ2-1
CASSPRREGLDEQFF
TGTGCCAGCAGCCCCAGACGGGAGGGCCTAGATGAGCAGTTCTTC
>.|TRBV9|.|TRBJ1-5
CASSVDPAQPQHF
TGTGCCAGCAGCGTAGACCCTGCACAGCCCCAGCATTTT
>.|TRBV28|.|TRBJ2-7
CASSQGPKYEQYF
TGTGCCAGCAGTCAGGGTCCGAAGTACGAGCAGTACTTC
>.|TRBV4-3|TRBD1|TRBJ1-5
CASSRTTGDHSNQPQHF
TGCGCCAGCAGCCGAACGACAGGGGATCATAGCAATCAGCCCCAGCATTTT